The T cell receptor beta chain under discussion was sequenced for a study of high-grade serous ovarian cancer treatment subgroups (dated by TCRdb to the early 2020s). For the wider study: A mean of approximately 13,000 reads and thousands of unique TCR beta rearrangements per sample was generated by sequencing. Under a laparoscopic triage algorithm, patients with high-grade serous ovarian cancer were grouped by complete gross resection or by neoadjuvant chemotherapy response, and the study profiled the TCR beta repertoires of these patients. The 30-patient cohort included roughly ten patients with no residual disease after primary surgery (R0), roughly ten excellent NACT responders, and roughly ten poor NACT responders. One primary tumor sample and two metastatic tumor samples were contributed by each patient, so that some 83 samples were obtained in total.

Points the paper makes about the study in general: Neoantigen level correlated positively with TCR clonal relatedness, and copy number variation and mutation load from whole-genome sequencing showed a positive trend with TCR clonal relatedness. Repertoire similarity between tumors of the same patient ranged about 0.095 to 0.85, whereas almost no similarity was seen between different patients. Because bulk tumor TCR sequencing provided no spatial information, insight into HGSC tumor complexity and diversity was limited. TCR repertoire analyses were focused on CDR3, and CDR1 and CDR2 were not analyzed.

Tumor samples were collected prior to definitive surgery or chemotherapy. The MD Anderson Biospecimen Extraction Resource handled genomic DNA extraction, while the MD Anderson Cancer Genomics Laboratory carried out the TCR sequencing. The approximately 90 tumor samples underwent high-throughput TCR profiling with ImmunoSEQ. The authors' analysis ran thus. The repertoire diversity metrics included richness (unique productive sequences), clonality, evenness and relatedness, and the Bhattacharyya coefficient was used to measure similarity between samples. Conclusions stayed consistent in a sensitivity analysis that left out TCRs with fewer than two reads. This is the immuneACCESS table as TCRdb keeps it, with only in-frame sequences that have V and J called. A part of the clones is gone; compared with another copy, unresolved V genes explain less than half, and the rest is unexplained. Clone size and the V and J calls come from that table; the DNA yielded D and trimming. The sample yields nearly 15,000 clones; 80% to 90% were counted once. In total, the top ten clones hold around 6.4% of the sample.

From the cysteine through the phenylalanine, the CDR3 covers 13 amino acids. Of all the DNA, just the CDR3 is kept, 39 bases in frame from base 1. Taken from the germline V gene, the CDR1 and CDR2 loops are MNHNS and SASEGT. A distance of 11 bases separates the germline ends of V and J, which lose 6 bases and 2 bases respectively. About this clone: Its recognized antigen is unknown. There are no base qualities to consult, and no much larger clone falls within one base.

The material sequenced was tumor tissue. The source is a human donor with high-grade serous ovarian cancer. This chain joins TRBV6-1 to TRBJ2-7; TRBD2 is perhaps the D gene, given 6 matching bases. At the DNA level, the sequence is TGTGCCAGCAGGCGGGACGGAACCTACGAGCAGTACTTC. This yields the protein CASRRDGTYEQYF.